The next 16 T cell receptor beta chains were all read from a single sample in a study of blood T cell repertoires in COVID-19. Data came from immunoSEQ multiplex PCR; TCRdb stores just in-frame clones and leaves some out. The data show over 200,000 clones, approximately 80% seen once. Sequencing input: PBMCs or T cells enriched from blood (not recorded which). These receptors were collected from a man between 60 and 75 years old who had recovered from COVID-19.

This clone turned up a few times. This chain joins TRBV6-5 and TRBJ1-1; D possibly corresponds to TRBD1 (5 bases). Germline CDR1 and CDR2: MNHEY and SVGAGI. The CDR3 totals 14 residues. The germline V and J ends were trimmed by 5 bases and 4 bases, with 14 bases remaining between them. The CDR3 sequence: CASSIRGTGTEAFF. As DNA, the CDR3 is TGTGCCAGCAGTATCCGGGGGACGGGCACTGAAGCTTTCTTT.

This chain connects TRBV10-2 to TRBJ1-1; D remains unclear. V was trimmed by 0 bases and J by 5 bases, leaving 10 bases between them. The germline CDR1 and CDR2 sequences are WSHSY and SAAADI. CDR3 length: 14 amino acids. The CDR3 is CASSESAVGTEAFF. CDR3 coding DNA: TGCGCCAGCAGTGAGTCGGCGGTGGGTACTGAAGCTTTCTTT.

The genes are TRBV30 and TRBJ2-7, with D tentatively TRBD2 (7 bases). Germline assignment: CDR1 GTSNPN and CDR2 SVGIG (reference sequence). Trimming removed 1 base from V and 5 bases from J, with 15 bases in between. The CDR3 length is 14 residues. The CDR3 region is CAWSGGGALHEQYF. CDR3 in DNA: TGTGCCTGGAGTGGTGGGGGGGCTCTCCACGAGCAGTACTTC.

As for this clone: In the same sample, other DNA sequences code for this CDR3. The rearrangement uses TRBV7-9 and TRBJ1-1; 7 bases are a match to TRBD1. Looked up from germline, CDR1 is SEHNR and CDR2 is FQNEAQ (reference sequence). The CDR3 has 13 amino acids. V trimming: 3 bases; J trimming: 4 bases; junction bases outside the gene matches: 2. The CDR3 protein is CASSFQGGTEAFF. The CDR3 bases are TGTGCCAGCAGCTTTCAGGGGGGCACTGAAGCTTTCTTT.

V is TRBV7-9 and J is TRBJ2-6; D not resolved. This CDR3 has 17 amino acids. The germline V gene encodes CDR1 SEHNR and CDR2 FQNEAQ (reference sequence). V shed 3 bases and J shed 0 bases, with 12 bases lying between them. This CDR3 reads CASSFASRSSGANVLTF. CDR3 DNA sequence: TGTGCCAGCAGCTTCGCGTCCCGGAGCTCTGGGGCCAACGTCCTGACTTTC.

Regarding this clone: The junction shows a germline mismatch at one end, possibly a read error. This chain uses TRBV7-7 with TRBJ2-2, with 7 bases that match TRBD1. Germline loops: CDR1 SSHAT, CDR2 FNYEAQ (reference sequence). This CDR3 spans 16 amino acids. This CDR3 is CASSFTATGSTGELFF. The CDR3 region has the DNA TGTGCTAGCAGCTTTACAGCGACAGGGTCCACCGGGGAGCTGTTTTTT.

The chain employs TRBV7-3 and TRBJ1-6; TRBD1 aligns across 8 bases. This CDR3 is 15 amino acids long. Looked up from germline, CDR1 is SGHTA and CDR2 is FQGTGA. V lost 4 bases to trimming and J lost 10 bases; unmatched junction nucleotides: 9. CDR3 sequence reads: CASSYLGQGGSPLHF. The CDR3 nucleotides are TGTGCCAGCAGCTATCTTGGACAGGGTGGCTCACCCCTCCACTTT.

This chain joins TRBV20-1 and TRBJ2-7; D may be TRBD1 (5 bases). Germline CDR1 DFQATT, CDR2 SNEGSKA (reference sequence). Trimming pared 4 bases from V and 3 bases from J, leaving 7 bases between. The CDR3 runs to 11 residues. The CDR3 DNA sequence: TGCAGTGCTAACCAGGGCTACGAGCAGTACTTC. Translated: CSANQGYEQYF.

This chain links TRBV5-1 with TRBJ2-5, with 7 bases fitting TRBD1. J was trimmed by 5 bases and V by 5 bases; bases with no gene match: 12. Germline assignment: CDR1 SGHRS and CDR2 YFSETQ. The CDR3 runs to 15 residues. The CDR3 is CASSYDRAGAETQYF. The DNA for the CDR3 is TGCGCCAGCAGTTATGACAGGGCGGGCGCTGAGACCCAGTACTTC.

CDR3 protein: CASSQDGLADSTGELFF. The CDR3 region has the DNA TGCGCCAGCAGCCAAGATGGACTAGCGGACTCCACCGGGGAGCTGTTTTTT. This chain uses TRBV4-3 with TRBJ2-2; 10 nucleotides align to TRBD2. V gave up 0 bases and J gave up 4 bases; unmatched junction bases: 5. CDR3 size: 17 residues. Germline loops: CDR1 LGHNA, CDR2 YSLEER.

This rearrangement joins TRBV18 to TRBJ2-1, with TRBD1 identical over 7 bases. Germline assignment: CDR1 KGHSH and CDR2 LQKENI. The CDR3 is 15 amino acids. J was trimmed by 10 bases and V by 4 bases; bases with no gene match: 13. CDR3 coding DNA: TGTGCCAGCTCACGCCGGGACAGCATCGGGATCGAGCAGTTCTTC. Protein product: CASSRRDSIGIEQFF.

This clone occurred a few times. The chain joins TRBV11-2 to TRBJ1-4; a weak D match, TRBD1 (6 bases). Germline V gene lookup returns CDR1 SGHAT and CDR2 FQNNGV. V was shortened by 5 bases and J by 0 bases, with 13 bases between the two germline ends. CDR3 length: 16 residues. The CDR3, as DNA: TGTGCCAGCAGCAAGAGGACAGCTGCAACTAATGAAAAACTGTTTTTT. It encodes CASSKRTAATNEKLFF.

Concerning this clone: The junction shows a germline mismatch at one end, possibly a read error. J is TRBJ1-2 and V is TRBV19, with D tentatively TRBD1 (6 bases). Germline CDR1 is LNHDA and CDR2 is SQIVND (reference sequence). The CDR3 is 12 amino acids. This CDR3 is CASSIRGEPRIF. In DNA, the CDR3 is TGTGCCAGCAGTATCAGGGGAGAACCGCGTATCTTC.

The chain uses TRBV7-8 and TRBJ1-1, with TRBD1 matching 8 bases. CDR1 and CDR2 (germline): SGHVS, FQNEAQ. V trimming: 8 bases; J trimming: 0 bases; junction bases outside the gene matches: 8. The CDR3 loop spans 15 amino acids. DNA of the CDR3: TGTGCCAGCGGGGAGACAGGGGTCATGAACACTGAAGCTTTCTTT. This encodes CASGETGVMNTEAFF. The full variable domain, in which reference TRBV7-8 and TRBJ1-1 provide the parts outside the CDR3, is GAGVSQSPRYKVAKRGQDVALRCDPISGHVSLFWYQQALGQGPEFLTYFQNEAQLDKSGLPSDRFFAERPEGSVSTLKIQRTQQEDSAVYLCASGETGVMNTEAFFGQGTRLTVV.

The chain carries TRBV27 and TRBJ1-2; D is uncertain. The germline V and J ends were trimmed by 2 bases and 3 bases, with 10 bases remaining between them. In germline, CDR1 is MNHEY, CDR2 SMNVEV (reference sequence). This CDR3 has 14 amino acids. The CDR3 spells CASSLIGSDYGYTF. The CDR3 nucleotides read TGTGCCAGCAGTTTAATAGGTAGCGACTATGGCTACACCTTC.

The chain has TRBV2 and TRBJ2-7; 9 bases map to TRBD2. The CDR3 loop spans 15 amino acids. Trimming removed 6 bases from V and 0 bases from J; junction bases left unmatched: 6. The V gene's germline CDR1 is SNHLY and CDR2 FYNNEI. The DNA for the CDR3 is TGTGCCAGCAGCGGTAGCGGGGGTAGCTCCTACGAGCAGTACTTC. This codes for CASSGSGGSSYEQYF.